This T cell receptor (beta chain) emerged from a study of CD8 T cells in Susac syndrome. Overall study context: Within the group of sequenced Susac syndrome patients, 5 or 6 had active disease and eight were in remission.

Patients with Susac syndrome showed fulfilment of recently defined diagnostic criteria for definite or probable disease. Negative magnetic isolation gave CD8+ and CD4+ cells; FACS enriched CD8+ TEMRA. With random hexamers, roughly 0.45 to 1 ug RNA was reverse transcribed. The amplification used immunoSEQ multiplex PCR on TCR beta CDR3; it spanned 54 Vbeta and 13 Jbeta. TCRdb analysed the immunoSEQ multiplex PCR reads with MiXCR anew, one entry per CDR3 protein. In the table there are tens of thousands of distinct CDR3 sequences, approximately 94% of which are singletons. Germline V lookup: CDR1 LGHNA, CDR2 YSLEER. The V end was cut by 0 bases, the J end by 4 bases, with 15 bases between. CDR3 length equals 16 residues.

The sequenced material came from CD8+ T cells from PBMCs. The V call is TRBV4-3, the J call TRBJ2-5; D is unresolved. The clonotype originates from a human donor with Susac syndrome. This CDR3 reads CASSQDWSDFGETQYF. Here the CDR3 DNA reads TGCGCCAGCAGCCAAGACTGGAGCGATTTCGGAGAGACCCAGTACTTC.